This TCR beta chain is from a study of T-cell memory formation after mild COVID-19. Study-wide results and caveats: The study found contracting CD4+ clones mainly in CM and EM and contracting CD8+ clones in EMRA. Confirmation was lacking for SARS-CoV-2 specificity of second-wave clones that peaked on day 37. Cross-reactive memory apparently joined, as some responding clones appeared in pre-infection memory. CD4/CD8 balance characterized clones contracting day 15 to 85, and CD4+ skew characterized later expanders.

J gave up 4 bases and V 4 bases, and 11 bases lay outside the gene matches. The length of the CDR3 is 16 residues. Per the germline V gene, CDR1 is LGHNA and CDR2 is YSLEER. A remark on this clonotype: Antigen unknown.

In TCRdb, the 5' RACE reads were re-called with MiXCR into one record per CDR3 protein. Here the sample spans around 60,000 distinct CDR3 sequences, more than 8% being singletons. The sample comprised PBMCs or a T cell subset sorted from them (not recorded which). The chain carries TRBV4-3 and TRBJ1-1; 8 bases line up with TRBD1. This receptor was obtained from a man aged 18 to 29 who had mild COVID-19 (a few samples of this study predate the infection). Cell type and time point are not known. CDR3 loop: CASSPRDRGRGTEAFF. CDR3 coding DNA: TGCGCCAGCAGCCCCCGAGACAGGGGTAGGGGCACTGAAGCTTTCTTT.